This is a list of T cell receptor beta chains from one sample in a study of blood T cell repertoires in COVID-19. Using immunoSEQ multiplex PCR, the repertoire was profiled, and TCRdb retains in-frame clones only, with some absent. The table has 330,000 or so clones, 88% seen once; the top ten hold about 5%. Sample: PBMCs or T cells enriched from blood (not recorded which). These TCRs come from a man aged 30-40 years who had recovered from COVID-19. Both conserved end residues are part of each CDR3. Each record gives: clone size, V gene, J gene, D gene, CDR3 protein, CDR3 DNA. A D gene is named only where the DNA matches it firmly. Clone size is shown for a subset of rows, as once, few, many or a class of expanded clone.

size: .; V: TRBV5-1; J: TRBJ2-3; D: .; CDR3: CASSLEAGNTDTQYF; DNA: TGCGCCAGCAGCTTGGAGGCAGGGAACACAGATACGCAGTATTTT
size: .; V: TRBV19; J: TRBJ2-2; D: TRBD1; CDR3: CASRHRGTGELFF; DNA: TGTGCCAGTAGGCACAGGGGCACCGGGGAGCTGTTTTTT
size: .; V: TRBV3-1/TRBV3-2; J: TRBJ1-2; D: .; CDR3: CASSQGGVSYGYTF; DNA: TGTGCCAGCAGCCAAGGGGGCGTCAGCTATGGCTACACCTTC
size: .; V: TRBV9; J: TRBJ1-5; D: .; CDR3: CASSVGGRNQPQHF; DNA: TGTGCCAGCAGCGTAGGGGGGAGGAATCAGCCCCAGCATTTT
size: few; V: TRBV10-3; J: TRBJ1-5; D: TRBD1; CDR3: CAIRQGDGQPQHF; DNA: TGTGCCATCAGACAGGGGGATGGTCAGCCCCAGCATTTT
size: .; V: TRBV18; J: TRBJ2-7; D: TRBD2; CDR3: CASSPLAGGLEQYF; DNA: TGTGCCAGCTCACCACTAGCGGGGGGGCTAGAGCAGTACTTC
size: .; V: TRBV9; J: TRBJ1-2; D: .; CDR3: CASSPRGSSNYGYTF; DNA: TGTGCCAGCAGCCCCCGCGGTTCCTCTAACTATGGCTACACCTTC
size: .; V: TRBV27; J: TRBJ2-5; D: TRBD1; CDR3: CASNGFGKGAKTQYF; DNA: TGTGCCAGCAATGGCTTTGGGAAGGGGGCGAAGACCCAGTACTTC
size: .; V: TRBV5-1; J: TRBJ2-1; D: TRBD2; CDR3: CASSLRGGTHNEQFF; DNA: TGCGCCAGCAGCTTGCGGGGGGGAACACACAATGAGCAGTTCTTC
size: .; V: TRBV9; J: TRBJ2-3; D: TRBD1; CDR3: CASSSSETGTGTQYF; DNA: TGTGCCAGCAGCTCATCTGAGACAGGGACGGGAACGCAGTATTTT
size: once; V: TRBV10-2; J: TRBJ1-5; D: .; CDR3: CASTSQGTGRNQPQHF; DNA: TGCGCCAGCACCTCGCAGGGAACTGGGCGCAATCAGCCCCAGCATTTT
size: .; V: TRBV5-1; J: TRBJ2-7; D: .; CDR3: CASSPRGEGGLHEQYF; DNA: TGCGCCAGCAGCCCCAGAGGGGAGGGGGGTCTGCACGAGCAGTACTTC
size: .; V: TRBV20-1; J: TRBJ1-1; D: .; CDR3: CSGRGNTEAFF; DNA: TGCAGTGGCCGGGGGAACACTGAAGCTTTCTTT
size: .; V: TRBV19; J: TRBJ2-1; D: TRBD1; CDR3: CASSIRQGSTHNEQFF; DNA: TGTGCCAGTAGTATCAGACAGGGGTCAACACACAATGAGCAGTTCTTC
size: .; V: TRBV7-9; J: TRBJ2-7; D: TRBD1; CDR3: CASRPGTGSFEQYF; DNA: TGTGCCAGCAGACCCGGGACAGGCTCCTTCGAGCAGTACTTC
size: .; V: TRBV7-9; J: TRBJ2-5; D: .; CDR3: CASSSSYGGPETQYF; DNA: TGTGCCAGCAGCTCCTCCTACGGGGGGCCGGAGACCCAGTACTTC
size: .; V: TRBV18; J: TRBJ1-5; D: .; CDR3: CASSPNRASGQPQHF; DNA: TGTGCCAGCTCACCCAACAGGGCCTCCGGGCAGCCCCAGCATTTT
size: .; V: TRBV7-6; J: TRBJ2-3; D: TRBD2; CDR3: CASSSTAGGRGDTQYF; DNA: TGTGCCAGCAGCTCAACAGCGGGGGGCCGGGGAGATACGCAGTATTTT
size: .; V: TRBV4-1; J: TRBJ1-2; D: .; CDR3: CASSQTLQQGRGYTF; DNA: TGCGCCAGCAGCCAAACTCTCCAACAGGGAAGAGGCTACACCTTC
size: .; V: TRBV5-8; J: TRBJ1-2; D: .; CDR3: CASSPTTDIYGYTF; DNA: TGTGCCAGCAGCCCCACCACTGACATCTATGGCTACACCTTC
size: .; V: TRBV11-2; J: TRBJ2-7; D: TRBD2; CDR3: CASSPLMLAGLGEQYF; DNA: TGTGCCAGCAGCCCCCTAATGCTAGCGGGGTTGGGGGAGCAGTACTTC
size: .; V: TRBV4-1; J: TRBJ2-2; D: TRBD1; CDR3: CASSQERDRGFPGELFF; DNA: TGCGCCAGCAGCCAAGAGAGGGACAGGGGATTCCCCGGGGAGCTGTTTTTT
size: .; V: TRBV6-4; J: TRBJ2-7; D: .; CDR3: CASSDSISVKIAYEQYF; DNA: TGTGCCAGCAGTGACTCGATTTCGGTCAAGATTGCCTACGAGCAGTACTTC
size: .; V: TRBV7-6; J: TRBJ1-2; D: TRBD1; CDR3: CASSLGDRGNYGYTF; DNA: TGTGCCAGCAGCTTAGGGGACAGGGGGAACTATGGCTACACCTTC
size: .; V: TRBV19; J: TRBJ1-6; D: TRBD1; CDR3: CASSPRQGTNNSPLHF; DNA: TGTGCCAGTAGTCCGAGACAGGGTACGAATAATTCACCCCTCCACTTT
size: .; V: TRBV5-1; J: TRBJ1-2; D: .; CDR3: CASSFTANYGYTF; DNA: TGCGCCAGCAGCTTTACAGCAAACTATGGCTACACCTTC
size: once; V: TRBV3-1/TRBV3-2; J: TRBJ1-2; D: .; CDR3: CASSPSLPGIYSYTF; DNA: TGTGCCAGCAGCCCCTCATTACCGGGGATCTATAGCTACACCTTC
size: .; V: TRBV19; J: TRBJ2-7; D: TRBD2; CDR3: CASSSTSAGSYEQYF; DNA: TGTGCCAGTAGTAGCACTAGCGCCGGATCCTACGAGCAGTACTTC
size: few; V: TRBV27; J: TRBJ1-6; D: .; CDR3: CASSFSPRSINSPLHF; DNA: TGTGCCAGCAGTTTCTCCCCTCGGAGCATTAATTCACCCCTCCACTTT
size: .; V: TRBV12-3/TRBV12-4; J: TRBJ1-1; D: .; CDR3: CASTPGTEAFF; DNA: TGTGCCAGCACTCCGGGCACTGAAGCTTTCTTT
size: .; V: TRBV9; J: TRBJ1-6; D: .; CDR3: CASGQYNSPLHF; DNA: TGTGCCAGCGGACAGTATAATTCACCCCTCCACTTT
size: .; V: TRBV2; J: TRBJ1-4; D: .; CDR3: CASSGRGINEKLFF; DNA: TGTGCCAGCAGTGGTAGGGGGATTAATGAAAAACTGTTTTTT
size: few; V: TRBV15; J: TRBJ1-6; D: .; CDR3: CATSSSRSYNSPLHF; DNA: TGTGCCACCAGCAGCTCGCGCTCCTATAATTCACCCCTCCACTTT
size: .; V: TRBV12-3/TRBV12-4; J: TRBJ2-5; D: .; CDR3: CASGTGRGETQYF; DNA: TGTGCCAGCGGTACAGGGAGGGGAGAGACCCAGTACTTC
size: .; V: TRBV28; J: TRBJ1-2; D: TRBD1; CDR3: CASSLGTGLRGYTF; DNA: TGTGCCAGCAGTTTAGGGACAGGGTTACGTGGCTACACCTTC
size: .; V: TRBV12-3/TRBV12-4; J: TRBJ2-1; D: .; CDR3: CASSFGGNEQFF; DNA: TGTGCCAGCAGTTTCGGCGGAAATGAGCAGTTCTTC
size: .; V: TRBV6-6; J: TRBJ2-3; D: TRBD2; CDR3: CASSDLAVDTDTQYF; DNA: TGTGCCAGCAGCGACCTAGCGGTAGACACAGATACGCAGTATTTT
size: .; V: TRBV12-3/TRBV12-4; J: TRBJ2-5; D: TRBD1; CDR3: CASSWGQAQYF; DNA: TGTGCCAGCAGTTGGGGACAGGCCCAGTACTTC
size: .; V: TRBV19; J: TRBJ2-2; D: .; CDR3: CATVPPGSKAGELFF; DNA: TGTGCCACAGTACCCCCGGGGTCTAAGGCCGGGGAGCTGTTTTTT
size: .; V: TRBV3-1/TRBV3-2; J: TRBJ1-3; D: .; CDR3: CASSQEGGRNTIYF; DNA: TGTGCCAGCAGCCAAGAGGGAGGCCGAAACACCATATATTTT
size: .; V: TRBV3-1/TRBV3-2; J: TRBJ1-2; D: .; CDR3: CASSPRGASNYGYTF; DNA: TGTGCCAGCAGCCCCCGGGGTGCGTCTAACTATGGCTACACCTTC
size: .; V: TRBV25-1; J: TRBJ2-5; D: .; CDR3: CASSDDRTAGETQYF; DNA: TGTGCCAGCAGTGACGACCGGACAGCCGGAGAGACCCAGTACTTC
size: once; V: TRBV5-1; J: TRBJ1-2; D: .; CDR3: CASSPIGEVWDPYGYTF; DNA: TGCGCCAGCAGCCCCATCGGGGAGGTTTGGGATCCTTATGGCTACACCTTC
size: .; V: TRBV6-1; J: TRBJ2-7; D: TRBD1; CDR3: CASSDRGQGFGYEQYF; DNA: TGTGCCAGCAGTGATAGGGGACAGGGGTTCGGCTACGAGCAGTACTTC
size: .; V: TRBV7-9; J: TRBJ2-7; D: .; CDR3: CASSFNIYEQYF; DNA: TGTGCCAGCAGCTTCAACATTTACGAGCAGTACTTC
size: .; V: TRBV7-6; J: TRBJ2-2; D: .; CDR3: CASSPWGGIDDTGELFF; DNA: TGTGCCAGCAGCCCCTGGGGGGGCATCGATGACACCGGGGAGCTGTTTTTT
size: once; V: TRBV25-1; J: TRBJ2-7; D: .; CDR3: CASSPDNPSYEQYF; DNA: TGTGCCAGCAGTCCGGACAATCCCTCCTACGAGCAGTACTTC
size: .; V: TRBV11-2; J: TRBJ2-7; D: TRBD1; CDR3: CASSLGSGGLQYF; DNA: TGTGCCAGCAGCTTAGGCTCAGGGGGCTTACAGTACTTC
size: few; V: TRBV27; J: TRBJ1-1; D: .; CDR3: CASSLGANTEAFF; DNA: TGTGCCAGCAGTTTGGGGGCGAACACTGAAGCTTTCTTT
size: .; V: TRBV30; J: TRBJ1-2; D: .; CDR3: CAWSGEPGNYGYTF; DNA: TGTGCCTGGAGTGGAGAGCCGGGAAACTATGGCTACACCTTC
size: .; V: TRBV5-1; J: TRBJ1-1; D: TRBD1; CDR3: CASSLIDRVSTEAFF; DNA: TGCGCCAGCAGCTTGATCGACAGGGTGAGCACTGAAGCTTTCTTT
size: .; V: TRBV4-1; J: TRBJ1-1; D: .; CDR3: CASSQANDIKRDTEAFF; DNA: TGCGCCAGCAGCCAAGCAAACGACATAAAACGAGACACTGAAGCTTTCTTT
size: .; V: TRBV15; J: TRBJ1-3; D: .; CDR3: CATSRDPTAGNTIYF; DNA: TGTGCCACCAGCAGAGATCCAACGGCTGGAAACACCATATATTTT
size: .; V: TRBV28; J: TRBJ2-7; D: TRBD1; CDR3: CASRRQGEKQGEQYF; DNA: TGTGCCAGCAGAAGACAGGGAGAGAAGCAAGGCGAGCAGTACTTC